This T cell receptor beta chain came from a study of regulatory T cells in long-lasting Graves disease. To make TCR beta libraries, researchers used iRepertoire HTBI primers and Arm-PCR of CDR3 regions. TCRdb reanalysed the multiplex PCR reads using MiXCR and keeps one entry per CDR3 protein. Counted here are approximately 440,000 distinct CDR3 sequences, less than 25% occurring once; the ten biggest clones make up approximately 26%. CDR1 and CDR2 from the germline V gene are SNHLY and FYNNEI. The CDR3 covers 20 residues. Deletions cut 7 bases from V and 0 bases from J, with 25 bases between. The time point denotes: persistent/refractory GD, antithyroid drugs over 5 years with positive TRAb. RNA extracted from PBMCs served as the sequencing template.

The chain uses TRBV2 and TRBJ2-6, with a tentative D call TRBD1 (5 bases). This receptor was obtained from a female donor with Graves disease. The material sequenced was peripheral blood mononuclear cells (PBMCs), taken when the disease was refractory, from a patient treated with antithyroid drugs. CDR3 in DNA: TGTGCCAGCACACCTGGAAGTAGGGGCCGGCAGTTCTCTGGGGCCAACGTCCTGACTTTC. Protein sequence: CASTPGSRGRQFSGANVLTF.